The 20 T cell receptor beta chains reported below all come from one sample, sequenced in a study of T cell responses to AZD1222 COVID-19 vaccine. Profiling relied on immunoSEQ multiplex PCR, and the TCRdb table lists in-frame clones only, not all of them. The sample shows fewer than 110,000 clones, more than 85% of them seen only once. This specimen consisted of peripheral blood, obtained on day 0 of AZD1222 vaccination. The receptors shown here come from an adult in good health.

The CDR3 DNA follows: TGTGCCAGTAGCGAGAGGGGACTAGCGGGGAACACCGGGGAGCTGTTTTTT. This codes for CASSERGLAGNTGELFF. V is TRBV19 and J is TRBJ2-2; TRBD2 matches at 12 bases. Looked up from germline, CDR1 is LNHDA and CDR2 is SQIVND (reference sequence). V dropped 6 bases and J dropped 1; count of bases not matched to a gene: 6. This CDR3 spans 17 amino acids. Combining the CDR3 with reference TRBV19 and TRBJ2-2 gives the whole variable domain DGGITQSPKYLFRKEGQNVTLSCEQNLNHDAMYWYRQDPGQGLRLIYYSQIVNDFQKGDIAEGYSVSREKKESFPLTVTSAQKNPTAFYLCASSERGLAGNTGELFFGEGSRLTVL.

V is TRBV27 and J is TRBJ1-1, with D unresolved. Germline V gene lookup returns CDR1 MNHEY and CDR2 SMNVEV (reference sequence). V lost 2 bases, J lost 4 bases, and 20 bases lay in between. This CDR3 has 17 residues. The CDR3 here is CASSLDRLGGPPTEAFF. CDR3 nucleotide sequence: TGTGCCAGCAGTTTAGACCGCCTGGGAGGGCCCCCCACTGAAGCTTTCTTT.

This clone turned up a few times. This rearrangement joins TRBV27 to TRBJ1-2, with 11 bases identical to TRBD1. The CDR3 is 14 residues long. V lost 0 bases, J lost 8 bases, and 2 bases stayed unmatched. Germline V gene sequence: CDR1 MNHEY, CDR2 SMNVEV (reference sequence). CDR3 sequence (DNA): TGTGCCAGCAGTTTATCAGGGACAGGGGGAGGCTACACCTTC. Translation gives CASSLSGTGGGYTF.

The CDR3 nucleotides are TGCGCCAGCAGCTGGGGACAGGGTACAAATGAAAAACTGTTTTTT. Translation gives CASSWGQGTNEKLFF. This chain links TRBV5-1 with TRBJ1-4; 9 nucleotides align to TRBD1. The CDR3 is made up of 15 amino acids. The germline gives CDR1 SGHRS, CDR2 YFSETQ. V lost 3 bases, J lost 5 bases, and 5 bases stayed unmatched.

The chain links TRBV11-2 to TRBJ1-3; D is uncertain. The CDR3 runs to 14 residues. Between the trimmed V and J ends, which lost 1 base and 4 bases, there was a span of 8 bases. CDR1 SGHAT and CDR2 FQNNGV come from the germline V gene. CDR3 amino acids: CASSLAHAGNTIYF. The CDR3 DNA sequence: TGTGCCAGCAGCTTAGCTCACGCCGGAAACACCATATATTTT.

The CDR3, as DNA: TGTGCCAGCAGCTTAGAGCAGGGCCTGTGGTCACCCCTCCACTTT. Translation gives CASSLEQGLWSPLHF. The chain joins TRBV11-2 to TRBJ1-6, with a weak D call TRBD1 (5 bases). Germline V gene data show CDR1 as SGHAT and CDR2 as FQNNGV. Trimming pared 0 bases from V and 10 bases from J, leaving 13 bases between. This CDR3 spans 15 amino acids.

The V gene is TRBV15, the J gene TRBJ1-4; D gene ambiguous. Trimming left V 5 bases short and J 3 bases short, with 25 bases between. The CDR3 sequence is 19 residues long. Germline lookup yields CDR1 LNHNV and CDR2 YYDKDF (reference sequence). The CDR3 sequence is CATSVDGYHHPTANEKLFF. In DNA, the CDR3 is TGTGCCACCAGCGTGGACGGATACCACCATCCCACAGCTAATGAAAAACTGTTTTTT.

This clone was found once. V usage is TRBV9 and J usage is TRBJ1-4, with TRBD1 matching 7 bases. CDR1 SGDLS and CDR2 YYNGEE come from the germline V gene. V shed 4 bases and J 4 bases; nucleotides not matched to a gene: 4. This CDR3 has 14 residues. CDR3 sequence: CASSPDRFNEKLFF. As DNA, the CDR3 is TGTGCCAGCAGCCCGGACAGGTTTAATGAAAAACTGTTTTTT.

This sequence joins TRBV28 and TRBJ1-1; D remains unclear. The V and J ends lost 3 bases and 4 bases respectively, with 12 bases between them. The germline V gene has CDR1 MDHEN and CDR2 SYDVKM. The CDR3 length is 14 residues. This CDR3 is CASSLVGLGTEAFF. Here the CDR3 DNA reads TGTGCCAGCAGTTTGGTGGGCCTGGGCACTGAAGCTTTCTTT.

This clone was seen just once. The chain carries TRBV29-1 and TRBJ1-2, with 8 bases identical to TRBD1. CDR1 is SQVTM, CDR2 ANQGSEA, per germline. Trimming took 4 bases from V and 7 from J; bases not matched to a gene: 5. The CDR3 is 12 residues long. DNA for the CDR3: TGCAGCGTTGTAGGACAGGGAAGTGGCTACACCTTC. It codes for CSVVGQGSGYTF.

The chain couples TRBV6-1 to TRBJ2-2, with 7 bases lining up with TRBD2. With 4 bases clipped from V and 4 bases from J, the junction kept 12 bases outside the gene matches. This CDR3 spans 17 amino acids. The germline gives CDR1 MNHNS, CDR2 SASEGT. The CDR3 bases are TGTGCCAGCAGTGTCACGCGTGCGAGCGGGGTCACCGGGGAGCTGTTTTTT. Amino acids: CASSVTRASGVTGELFF.

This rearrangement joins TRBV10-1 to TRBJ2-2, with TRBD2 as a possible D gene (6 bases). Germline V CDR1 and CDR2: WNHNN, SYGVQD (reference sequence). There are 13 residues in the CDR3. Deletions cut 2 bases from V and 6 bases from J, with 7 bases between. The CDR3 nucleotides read TGCGCCAGCAGTGAGGTAGCGGCCGGGGAGCTGTTTTTT. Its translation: CASSEVAAGELFF.

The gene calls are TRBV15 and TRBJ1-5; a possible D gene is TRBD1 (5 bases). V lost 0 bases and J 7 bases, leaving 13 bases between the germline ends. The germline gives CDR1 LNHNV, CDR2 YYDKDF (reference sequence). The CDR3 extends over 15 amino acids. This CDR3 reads CATSRDKMRGQPQHF. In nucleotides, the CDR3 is TGTGCCACCAGCAGAGATAAAATGCGGGGCCAGCCCCAGCATTTT.

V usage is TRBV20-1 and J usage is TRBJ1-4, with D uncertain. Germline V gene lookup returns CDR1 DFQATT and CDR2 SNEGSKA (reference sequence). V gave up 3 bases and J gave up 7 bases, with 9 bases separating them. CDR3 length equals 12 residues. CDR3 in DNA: TGCAGTGCTAGTCGTGCAGCTGAAAAACTGTTTTTT. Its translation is CSASRAAEKLFF.

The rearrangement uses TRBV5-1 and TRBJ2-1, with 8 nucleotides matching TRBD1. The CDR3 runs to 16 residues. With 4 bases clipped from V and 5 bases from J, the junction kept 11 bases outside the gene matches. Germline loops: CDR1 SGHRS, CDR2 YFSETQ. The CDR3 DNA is TGCGCCAGCAGCCGGGAAACAGGGGGGTACAACAATGAGCAGTTCTTC. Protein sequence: CASSRETGGYNNEQFF.

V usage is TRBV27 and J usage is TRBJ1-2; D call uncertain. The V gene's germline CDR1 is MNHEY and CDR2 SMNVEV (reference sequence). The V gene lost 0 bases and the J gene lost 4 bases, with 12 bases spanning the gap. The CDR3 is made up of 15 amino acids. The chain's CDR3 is CASSLSSVELYGYTF. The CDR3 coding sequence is TGTGCCAGCAGTTTATCGAGTGTTGAACTCTATGGCTACACCTTC.

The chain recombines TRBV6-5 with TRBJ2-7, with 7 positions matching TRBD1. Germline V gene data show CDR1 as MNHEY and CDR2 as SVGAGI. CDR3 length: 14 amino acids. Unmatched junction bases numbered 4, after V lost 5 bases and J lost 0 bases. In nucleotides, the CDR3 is TGTGCCAGCAGTCGACAGGGAAACTCCTACGAGCAGTACTTC. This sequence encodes CASSRQGNSYEQYF.

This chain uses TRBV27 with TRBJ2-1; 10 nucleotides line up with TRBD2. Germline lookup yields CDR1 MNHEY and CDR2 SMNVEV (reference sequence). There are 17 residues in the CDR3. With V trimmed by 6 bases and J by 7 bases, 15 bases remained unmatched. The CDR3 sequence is CASSTWGIAGGGNEQFF. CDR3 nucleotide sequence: TGTGCCAGCAGCACCTGGGGGATAGCGGGAGGTGGGAATGAGCAGTTCTTC.

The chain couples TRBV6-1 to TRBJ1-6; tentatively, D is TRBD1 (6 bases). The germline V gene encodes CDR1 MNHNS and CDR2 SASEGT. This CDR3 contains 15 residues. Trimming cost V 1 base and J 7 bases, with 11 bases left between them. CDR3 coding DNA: TGTGCCAGCAGTGAAGAAGGGGGAAAGAATTCACCCCTCCACTTT. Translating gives CASSEEGGKNSPLHF.

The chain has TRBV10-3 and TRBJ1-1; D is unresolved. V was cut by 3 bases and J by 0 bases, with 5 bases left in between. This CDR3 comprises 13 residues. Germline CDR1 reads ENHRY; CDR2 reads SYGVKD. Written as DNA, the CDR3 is TGTGCCATCAGTGAAGAGATGAACACTGAAGCTTTCTTT. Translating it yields CAISEEMNTEAFF.